This T cell receptor beta chain was sequenced in a study of blood T cells in healthy people across ages. A second about 7 to 11 cycle PCR used barcoded and J-beta primers. TCRdb reprocessed the 5' RACE reads with MiXCR, giving one entry per CDR3 protein. The sample contains roughly 830,000 distinct CDR3 sequences, about 62% of which appear only once. Every sample had a minimum of 6 million PBMCs isolated. Deletions cut 3 bases from V and 5 bases from J, with 8 bases between. This CDR3 comprises 13 residues. CDR1 and CDR2 (germline): SGHTA, FQGNSA. This clonotype came up a few times. Sample: blood. This chain uses TRBV7-2 with TRBJ2-1; D ambiguous. The sequence derives from a man aged 25-40 years in good health. The CDR3 DNA is TGTGCCAGCAGCTTCAACTACGACAATGAGCAGTTCTTC. It translates to CASSFNYDNEQFF.